Each of the 14 T cell receptor beta chains below was sequenced from the same sample in a study of blood T cell repertoires in COVID-19. Clones were sequenced by immunoSEQ multiplex PCR, and TCRdb holds only the in-frame ones, with some missing. Of over 130,000 clones listed, 82% are singletons. Sequencing was done on a sample of peripheral blood. These receptors all stem from a woman older than 75 with acute or convalescent COVID-19.

The V gene is TRBV11-3, the J gene TRBJ1-6, with D unresolved. The CDR3 extends over 10 amino acids. Trimming left V 7 bases short and J 8 bases short, with 3 bases between. The germline gives CDR1 SGHNT, CDR2 YENEEA. CDR3 amino acids: CASTYSPLHF. The CDR3 nucleotides are TGTGCCAGCACTTATTCACCCCTCCACTTT.

The genes are TRBV6-4 and TRBJ2-1, with 14 nucleotides matching TRBD2. From germline, CDR1 is MRHNA and CDR2 SNTAGT. The V gene end was trimmed by 6 bases and the J gene end by 8 bases; junction bases not matched to a gene: 6. There are 15 residues in the CDR3. CDR3 region: CASRRLAGGGDEQFF. The CDR3 nucleotides are TGTGCCAGCAGACGACTAGCGGGAGGGGGGGATGAGCAGTTCTTC.

The chain couples TRBV18 to TRBJ1-4, with D unclear. Trimming took off 0 bases at V and 7 bases at J, with 9 bases between the two ends. Germline V gene sequence: CDR1 KGHSH, CDR2 LQKENI. CDR3 size: 14 residues. This CDR3 reads CASSPPSVGEKLFF. The CDR3 DNA is TGTGCCAGCTCACCACCCAGCGTGGGTGAAAAACTGTTTTTT. Filled out from reference TRBV18 and TRBJ1-4, the complete variable domain reads NAGVMQNPRHLVRRRGQEARLRCSPMKGHSHVYWYRQLPEEGLKFMVYLQKENIIDESGMPKERFSAEFPKEGPSILRIQQVVRGDSAAYFCASSPPSVGEKLFFGSGTQLSVL.

The rearrangement uses TRBV11-2 and TRBJ2-7; TRBD2 aligns across 10 bases. Germline assignment: CDR1 SGHAT and CDR2 FQNNGV. This CDR3 contains 13 residues. The V and J ends lost 7 bases and 3 bases, in that order; junction bases with no gene match: 3. CDR3 sequence (DNA): TGTGCCAGCACTTGGACTAGCGGCTACGAGCAGTACTTC. This translates into CASTWTSGYEQYF.

The rearrangement joins TRBV9 to TRBJ2-5; TRBD2 agrees at 7 bases. The CDR3 loop spans 15 amino acids. Germline V lookup: CDR1 SGDLS, CDR2 YYNGEE. V was clipped by 0 bases and J by 1 base; unmatched bases: 3. CDR3 sequence (DNA): TGTGCCAGCAGCGTAGACGGGGGGACCCAAGAGACCCAGTACTTC. Translation: CASSVDGGTQETQYF.

The chain joins TRBV19 to TRBJ1-4; 11 positions match TRBD1. Germline V gene lookup returns CDR1 LNHDA and CDR2 SQIVND (reference sequence). The CDR3 contains 17 residues. V lost 5 bases, J lost 10 bases, and 15 bases stayed unmatched. CDR3 DNA: TGTGCCAGTAGTCCAGGACAGGGGGCATTTGTATTTGGAAAACTGTTTTTT. Amino acid sequence: CASSPGQGAFVFGKLFF.

This chain links TRBV5-1 with TRBJ2-5, with TRBD2 matching over 9 bases. Germline CDR1 is SGHRS and CDR2 is YFSETQ. V lost 2 bases and J lost 3; bases outside the gene matches: 2. The CDR3 runs to 14 residues. CDR3 sequence: CASSLIAGEETQYF. For the CDR3, the DNA is TGCGCCAGCAGCTTAATAGCGGGGGAAGAGACCCAGTACTTC.

This clone was recorded a few times. The chain has TRBV9 and TRBJ2-7, with TRBD1 matching 12 bases. CDR1 is SGDLS and CDR2 is YYNGEE in the germline V gene. CDR3 length: 15 amino acids. V trimming: 4 bases; J trimming: 5 bases; junction bases outside the gene matches: 7. The CDR3 region has the DNA TGTGCCAGCAGCCCCACAGGGACAGGGGGCCACGAGCAGTACTTC. Its protein is CASSPTGTGGHEQYF.

Only a few counts were recorded for this clone. This chain joins TRBV5-1 and TRBJ2-6, with D perhaps TRBD1 (5 bases). V lost 5 bases to trimming and J lost 0 bases, with 12 bases between them. Germline assignment: CDR1 SGHRS and CDR2 YFSETQ. CDR3 size: 16 residues. This CDR3 reads CASRTEPDSGANVLTF. CDR3 DNA sequence: TGCGCCAGCAGGACAGAACCAGACTCTGGGGCCAACGTCCTGACTTTC.

Written as DNA, the CDR3 is TGTGCCAGCAGCTCCGAGGGAGGTACCTACGAGCAGTACTTC. It translates to CASSSEGGTYEQYF. The chain uses TRBV7-9 and TRBJ2-7; D is perhaps TRBD2 (6 bases). The CDR3 contains 14 residues. Germline V lookup: CDR1 SEHNR, CDR2 FQNEAQ (reference sequence). With 4 bases removed from V and 2 bases from J, the gap between germline ends came to 12 bases.

J is TRBJ2-2 and V is TRBV2; TRBD2 aligns across 8 bases. There are 17 residues in the CDR3. In germline, CDR1 is SNHLY, CDR2 FYNNEI. J lost 2 bases, V lost 5 bases, and 10 bases had no gene match. The CDR3 here is CASSNGLAGINTGELFF. The DNA of the CDR3 is TGTGCCAGCAGTAATGGGCTAGCGGGCATAAACACCGGGGAGCTGTTTTTT.

The chain has TRBV7-2 and TRBJ1-5, with 10 bases aligning to TRBD1. Germline CDR1 reads SGHTA; CDR2 reads FQGNSA. This CDR3 has 14 amino acids. Trimming cost V 5 bases and J 2 bases; bases outside gene matches: 0. The CDR3 spells CASSGTGGNQPQHF. For the CDR3, the DNA is TGTGCCAGCAGCGGGACAGGGGGCAATCAGCCCCAGCATTTT.

The chain joins TRBV2 to TRBJ2-7; maybe TRBD2 (5 bases). This CDR3 region has 13 residues. Germline CDR1 reads SNHLY; CDR2 reads FYNNEI. Trimming left V 6 bases short and J 4 bases short, with 13 bases between. DNA for the CDR3: TGTGCCAGCAGGCGGACTGATACTTACGAGCAGTACTTC. This codes for CASRRTDTYEQYF.

With regard to this clone: A junction end diverges from the germline sequence, so it may reflect a read error. This chain uses TRBV6-1 with TRBJ2-1; 11 bases agree with TRBD2. Germline loops: CDR1 MNHNS, CDR2 SASEGT. The CDR3 length is 15 residues. CDR3 nucleotides: TGTGCCAGCACTGAACTAGCGGGGGCCTACAATGAGCAGTTCTTC. It translates to CASTELAGAYNEQFF.